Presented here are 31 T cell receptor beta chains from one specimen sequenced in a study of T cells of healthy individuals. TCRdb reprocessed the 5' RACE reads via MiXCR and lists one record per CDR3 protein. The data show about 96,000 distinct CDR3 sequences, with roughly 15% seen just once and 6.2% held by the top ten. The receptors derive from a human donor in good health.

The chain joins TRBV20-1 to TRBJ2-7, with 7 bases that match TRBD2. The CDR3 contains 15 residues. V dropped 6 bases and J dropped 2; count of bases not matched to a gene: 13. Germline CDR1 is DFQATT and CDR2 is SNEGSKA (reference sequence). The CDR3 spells CSALRSGGGTYEQYF. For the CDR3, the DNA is TGCAGTGCCCTTCGAAGTGGGGGGGGAACCTACGAGCAGTACTTC.

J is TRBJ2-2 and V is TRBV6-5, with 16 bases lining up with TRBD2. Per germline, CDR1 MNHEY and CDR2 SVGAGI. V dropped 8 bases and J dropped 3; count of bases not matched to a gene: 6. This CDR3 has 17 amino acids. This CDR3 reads CASGGTSGRADTGELFF. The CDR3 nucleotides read TGTGCCAGCGGGGGGACTAGCGGGAGGGCTGACACCGGGGAGCTGTTTTTT.

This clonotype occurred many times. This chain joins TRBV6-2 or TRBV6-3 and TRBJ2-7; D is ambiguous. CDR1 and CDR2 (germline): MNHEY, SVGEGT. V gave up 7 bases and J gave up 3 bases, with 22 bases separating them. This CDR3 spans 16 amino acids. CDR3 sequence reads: CASTRSPAVGFYEQYF. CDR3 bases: TGTGCCAGCACCCGAAGTCCGGCGGTGGGGTTCTACGAGCAGTACTTC.

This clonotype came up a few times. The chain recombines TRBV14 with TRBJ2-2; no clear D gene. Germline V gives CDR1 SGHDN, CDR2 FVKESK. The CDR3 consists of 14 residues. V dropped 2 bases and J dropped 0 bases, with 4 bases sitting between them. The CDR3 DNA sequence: TGTGCCAGCAGCCAAAATGCGAACACCGGGGAGCTGTTTTTT. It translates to CASSQNANTGELFF.

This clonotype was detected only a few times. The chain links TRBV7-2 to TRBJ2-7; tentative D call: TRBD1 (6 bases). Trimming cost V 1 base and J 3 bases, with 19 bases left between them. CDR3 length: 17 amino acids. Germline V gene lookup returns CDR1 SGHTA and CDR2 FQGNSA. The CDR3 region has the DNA TGTGCCAGCAGCTTAGGGGTCTCGTTGGACAGACACTACGAGCAGTACTTC. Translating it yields CASSLGVSLDRHYEQYF.

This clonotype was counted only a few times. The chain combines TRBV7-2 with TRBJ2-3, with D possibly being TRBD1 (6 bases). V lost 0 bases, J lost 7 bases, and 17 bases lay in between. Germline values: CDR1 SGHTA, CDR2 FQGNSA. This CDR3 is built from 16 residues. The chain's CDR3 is CASSLAGQGIRNTQYF. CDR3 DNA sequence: TGTGCCAGCAGCTTAGCGGGGCAGGGGATTCGGAATACGCAGTATTTT.

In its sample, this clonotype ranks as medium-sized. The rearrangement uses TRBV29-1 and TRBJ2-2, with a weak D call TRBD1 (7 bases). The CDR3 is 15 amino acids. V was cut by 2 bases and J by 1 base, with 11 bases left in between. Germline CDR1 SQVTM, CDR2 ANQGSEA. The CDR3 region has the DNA TGCAGCGTTGAACCCCAGGGGGGGAACACCGGGGAGCTGTTTTTT. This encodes CSVEPQGGNTGELFF.

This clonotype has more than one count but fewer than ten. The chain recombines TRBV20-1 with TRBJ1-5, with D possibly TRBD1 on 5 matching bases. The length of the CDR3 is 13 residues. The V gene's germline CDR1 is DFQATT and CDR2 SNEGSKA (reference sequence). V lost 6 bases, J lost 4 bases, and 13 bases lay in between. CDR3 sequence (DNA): TGCAGTGCGGGGGGGGGAGGAAATCAGCCCCAGCATTTT. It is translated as CSAGGGGNQPQHF.

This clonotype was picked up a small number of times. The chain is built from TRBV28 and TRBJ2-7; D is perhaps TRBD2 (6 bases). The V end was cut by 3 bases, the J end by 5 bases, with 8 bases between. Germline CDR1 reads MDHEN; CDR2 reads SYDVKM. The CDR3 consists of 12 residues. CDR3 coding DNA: TGTGCCAGCAGTTTTACGGGAGACGAGCAGTACTTC. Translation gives CASSFTGDEQYF.

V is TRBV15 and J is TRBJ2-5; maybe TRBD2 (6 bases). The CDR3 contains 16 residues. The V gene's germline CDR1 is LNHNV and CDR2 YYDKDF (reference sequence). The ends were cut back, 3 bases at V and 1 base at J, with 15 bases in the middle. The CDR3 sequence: CATSRGTLGGQETQYF. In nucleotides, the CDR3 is TGTGCCACCAGCAGGGGGACTTTAGGAGGCCAAGAGACCCAGTACTTC.

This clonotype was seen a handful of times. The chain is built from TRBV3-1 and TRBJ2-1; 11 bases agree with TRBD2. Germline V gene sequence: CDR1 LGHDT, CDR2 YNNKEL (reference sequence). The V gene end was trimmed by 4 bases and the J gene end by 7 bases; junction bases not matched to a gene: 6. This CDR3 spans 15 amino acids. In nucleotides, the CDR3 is TGTGCCAGCAGCCCTTGGACTAGCGGGCGGAATGAGCAGTTCTTC. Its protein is CASSPWTSGRNEQFF.

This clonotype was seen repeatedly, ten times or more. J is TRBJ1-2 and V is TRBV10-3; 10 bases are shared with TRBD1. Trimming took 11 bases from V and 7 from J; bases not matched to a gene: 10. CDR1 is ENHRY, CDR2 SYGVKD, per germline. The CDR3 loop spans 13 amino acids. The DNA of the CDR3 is TGTGCCGCCAGACAGGGGGCTAGTACTGGCTACACCTTC. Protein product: CAARQGASTGYTF.

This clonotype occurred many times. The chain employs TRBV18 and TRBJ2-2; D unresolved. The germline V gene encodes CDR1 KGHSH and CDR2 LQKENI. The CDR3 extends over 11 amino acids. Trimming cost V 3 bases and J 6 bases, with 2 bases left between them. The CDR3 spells CASSPSGELFF. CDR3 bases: TGTGCCAGCTCACCTTCCGGGGAGCTGTTTTTT.

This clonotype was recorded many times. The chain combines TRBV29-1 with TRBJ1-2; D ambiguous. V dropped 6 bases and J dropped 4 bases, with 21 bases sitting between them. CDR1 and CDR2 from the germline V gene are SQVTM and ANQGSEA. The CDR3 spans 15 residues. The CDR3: CSVQSPGFSTYGYTF. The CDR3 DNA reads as TGCAGCGTCCAATCGCCGGGGTTTTCTACCTATGGCTACACCTTC.

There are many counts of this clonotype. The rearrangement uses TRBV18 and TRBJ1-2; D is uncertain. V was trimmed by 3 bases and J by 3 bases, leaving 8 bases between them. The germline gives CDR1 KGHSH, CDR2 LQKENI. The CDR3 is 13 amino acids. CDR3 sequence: CASSPETYYGYTF. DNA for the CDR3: TGTGCCAGCTCACCCGAGACGTACTATGGCTACACCTTC.

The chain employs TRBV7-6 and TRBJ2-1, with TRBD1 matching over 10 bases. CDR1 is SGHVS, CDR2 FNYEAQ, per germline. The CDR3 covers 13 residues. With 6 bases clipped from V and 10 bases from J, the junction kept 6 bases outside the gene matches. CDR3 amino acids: CASSSGTGVEQFF. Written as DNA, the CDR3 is TGTGCCAGCAGTTCCGGGACAGGGGTCGAGCAGTTCTTC.

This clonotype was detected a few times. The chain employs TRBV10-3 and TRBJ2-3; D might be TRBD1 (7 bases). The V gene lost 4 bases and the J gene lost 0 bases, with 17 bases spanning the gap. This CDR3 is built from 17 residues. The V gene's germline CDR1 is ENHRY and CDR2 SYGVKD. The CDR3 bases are TGTGCCATCAGTGGGGGGGACAGCTTTACTAGCACAGATACGCAGTATTTT. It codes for CAISGGDSFTSTDTQYF.

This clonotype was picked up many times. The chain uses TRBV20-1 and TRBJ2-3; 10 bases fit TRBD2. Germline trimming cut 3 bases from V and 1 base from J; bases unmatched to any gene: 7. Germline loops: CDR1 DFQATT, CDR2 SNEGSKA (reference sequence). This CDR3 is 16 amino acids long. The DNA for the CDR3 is TGCAGTGCTAGGCTCAGCGGGAGGGATGGCACAGATACGCAGTATTTT. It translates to CSARLSGRDGTDTQYF.

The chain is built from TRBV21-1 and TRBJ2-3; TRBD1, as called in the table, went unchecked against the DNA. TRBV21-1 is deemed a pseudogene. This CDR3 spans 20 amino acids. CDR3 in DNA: TGTGCCAGCAGCCCGCCGTTTAGACAGAGCGTCTTTCCTAGCACAGATACGCAGTATTTT. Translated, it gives CASSPPFRQSVFPSTDTQYF.

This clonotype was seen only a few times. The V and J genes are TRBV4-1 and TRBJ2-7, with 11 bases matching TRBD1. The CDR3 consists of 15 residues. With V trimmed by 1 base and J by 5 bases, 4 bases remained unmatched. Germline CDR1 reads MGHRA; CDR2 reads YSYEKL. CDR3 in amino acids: CASSQGTGGHHEQYF. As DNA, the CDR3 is TGCGCCAGCAGCCAAGGGACAGGGGGCCATCACGAGCAGTACTTC.

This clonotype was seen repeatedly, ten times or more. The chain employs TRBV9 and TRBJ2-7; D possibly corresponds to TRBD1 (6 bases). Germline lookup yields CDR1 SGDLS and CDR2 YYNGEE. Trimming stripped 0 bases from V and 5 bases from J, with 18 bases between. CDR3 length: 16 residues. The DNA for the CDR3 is TGTGCCAGCAGCGTAGCCGTGGGCAGGGGAAAGGACGAGCAGTACTTC. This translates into CASSVAVGRGKDEQYF.

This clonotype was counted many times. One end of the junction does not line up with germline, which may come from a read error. This CDR3 reads CASSALLSFNYSEQFF. The CDR3, as DNA: TGTGCCAGCAGCGCCCTACTGTCCTTCAATTACAGTGAGCAGTTCTTC. The rearrangement joins TRBV5-6 to TRBJ2-1; D gene unclear. In germline, CDR1 is SGHDT, CDR2 YYEEEE. This CDR3 comprises 16 residues.

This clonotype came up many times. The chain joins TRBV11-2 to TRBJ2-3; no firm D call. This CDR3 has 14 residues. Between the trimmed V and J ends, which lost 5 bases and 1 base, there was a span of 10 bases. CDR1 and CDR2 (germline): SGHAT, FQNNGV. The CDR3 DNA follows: TGTGCCAGCAGCACGTGGGCCGGCACAGATACGCAGTATTTT. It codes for CASSTWAGTDTQYF.

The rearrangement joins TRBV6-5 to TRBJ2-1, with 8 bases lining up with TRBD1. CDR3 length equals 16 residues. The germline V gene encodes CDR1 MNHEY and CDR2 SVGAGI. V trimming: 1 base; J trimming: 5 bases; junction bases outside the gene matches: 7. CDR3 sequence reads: CASSYFRGLADNEQFF. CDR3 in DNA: TGTGCCAGCAGTTACTTCAGGGGGCTAGCCGACAATGAGCAGTTCTTC.

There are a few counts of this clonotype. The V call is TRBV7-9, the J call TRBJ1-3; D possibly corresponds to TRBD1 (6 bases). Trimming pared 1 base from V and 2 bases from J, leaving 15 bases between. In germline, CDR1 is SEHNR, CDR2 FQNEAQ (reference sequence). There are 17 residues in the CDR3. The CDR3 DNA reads TGTGCCAGCAGCTTAGAATACAGGGTTCGGCCTGGAAACACCATATATTTT. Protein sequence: CASSLEYRVRPGNTIYF.

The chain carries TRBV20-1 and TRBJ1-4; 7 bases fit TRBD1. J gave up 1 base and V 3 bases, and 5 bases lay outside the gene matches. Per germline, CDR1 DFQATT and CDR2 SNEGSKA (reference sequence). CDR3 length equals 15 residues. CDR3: CSASQSGGTNEKLFF. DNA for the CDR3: TGCAGTGCTAGTCAGTCAGGGGGAACTAATGAAAAACTGTTTTTT.

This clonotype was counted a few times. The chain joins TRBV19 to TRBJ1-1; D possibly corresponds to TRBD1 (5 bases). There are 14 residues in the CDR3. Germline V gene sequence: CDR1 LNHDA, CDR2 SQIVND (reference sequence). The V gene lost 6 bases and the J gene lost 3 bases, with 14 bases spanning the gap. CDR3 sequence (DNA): TGTGCCAGTAGAGTCGGACACCGCGACACTGAAGCTTTCTTT. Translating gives CASRVGHRDTEAFF.

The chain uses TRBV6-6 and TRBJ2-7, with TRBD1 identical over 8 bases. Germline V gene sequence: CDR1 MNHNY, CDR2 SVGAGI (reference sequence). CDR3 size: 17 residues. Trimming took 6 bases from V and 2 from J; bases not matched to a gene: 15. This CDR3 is CASSSQGVGRNAYEQYF. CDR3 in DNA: TGTGCCAGCAGCTCACAGGGGGTAGGGCGAAACGCCTACGAGCAGTACTTC.

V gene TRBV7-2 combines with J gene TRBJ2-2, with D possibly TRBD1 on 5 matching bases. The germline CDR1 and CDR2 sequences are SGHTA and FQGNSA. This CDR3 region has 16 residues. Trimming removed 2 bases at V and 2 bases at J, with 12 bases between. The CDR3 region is CASSLRPRVNTGELFF. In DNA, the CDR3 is TGTGCCAGCAGCTTACGCCCCAGGGTCAACACCGGGGAGCTGTTTTTT.

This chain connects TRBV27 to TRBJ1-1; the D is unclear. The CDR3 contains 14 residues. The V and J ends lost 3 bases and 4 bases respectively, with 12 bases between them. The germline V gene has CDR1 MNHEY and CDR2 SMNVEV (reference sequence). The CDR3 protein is CASSLSPTGTEAFF. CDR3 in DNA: TGTGCCAGCAGTTTGTCTCCGACTGGCACTGAAGCTTTCTTT.

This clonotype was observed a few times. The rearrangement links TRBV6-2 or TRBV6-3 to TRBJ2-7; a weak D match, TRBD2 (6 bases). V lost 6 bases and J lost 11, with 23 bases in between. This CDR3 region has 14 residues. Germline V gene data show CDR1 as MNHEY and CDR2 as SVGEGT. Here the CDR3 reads CASSYTPSAGEEYF. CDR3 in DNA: TGTGCCAGCAGCTACACCCCGAGCGCCGGGGAGGAGTACTTC.